This is a list of T cell receptor beta chains from one sample in a study of blood T cells in healthy people across ages. One entry per CDR3 protein results from TCRdb running MiXCR on the 5' RACE reads. This table holds around 1,600,000 distinct CDR3 sequences, under 55% found once. Source material: blood. The receptors derive from a woman aged 18-35 years in good health. CDR3s include the opening cysteine and the closing phenylalanine or tryptophan. D genes are given only for firm matches. Clone size appears in some rows only: once, few, many, or a class for an expanded clone.

D gene	V gene	clone size	J gene	CDR3 protein	CDR3 DNA
NA	TRBV29-1	few	TRBJ2-1	CSVRVVNEQFF	TGCAGCGTTCGAGTAGTCAATGAGCAGTTCTTC
NA	TRBV2	few	TRBJ1-4	CASSGLQINEKLFF	TGTGCCAGCAGTGGGTTACAGATTAATGAAAAACTGTTTTTT
NA	TRBV4-1	NA	TRBJ1-5	CASSQVAASQPQHF	TGCGCCAGCAGCCAAGTCGCGGCGAGTCAGCCCCAGCATTTT
NA	TRBV6-5	few	TRBJ1-2	CASSYYRAPLGYGYTF	TGTGCCAGCAGTTATTACCGGGCCCCACTGGGCTATGGCTACACCTTC
NA	TRBV3-1	NA	TRBJ1-4	CASSQALGEKLFF	TGTGCCAGCAGCCAGGCACTTGGTGAAAAACTGTTTTTT
NA	TRBV14	NA	TRBJ2-7	CASSQAGVAYEQYF	TGTGCCAGCAGCCAAGCTGGTGTCGCCTACGAGCAGTACTTC
NA	TRBV20-1	NA	TRBJ1-2	CSASALTVPRGYTF	TGCAGTGCTAGTGCACTAACGGTGCCTAGAGGCTACACCTTC
NA	TRBV4-3	many	TRBJ2-7	CASSQDRTRFPNYEQYF	TGCGCCAGCAGCCAAGATCGTACGAGGTTCCCAAACTACGAGCAGTACTTC
TRBD1	TRBV25-1	NA	TRBJ1-2	CASSDGTGGFYGYTF	TGTGCCAGCAGTGACGGGACAGGGGGCTTCTATGGCTACACCTTC
TRBD2	TRBV20-1	few	TRBJ2-7	CSARMGLATNEQYF	TGCAGTGCTAGAATGGGACTAGCAACCAACGAGCAGTACTTC
NA	TRBV28	few	TRBJ2-1	CASSFPDERNLYNEQFF	TGTGCCAGCAGTTTCCCCGACGAGCGGAATCTCTACAATGAGCAGTTCTTC
TRBD1	TRBV4-1	NA	TRBJ2-1	CASSQVTARDRVNEQFF	TGCGCCAGCAGCCAGGTAACCGCCCGGGACAGGGTCAATGAGCAGTTCTTC
TRBD1	TRBV6-5	NA	TRBJ1-1	CASSREGQGFTEAFF	TGTGCCAGCAGTCGCGAGGGACAGGGTTTCACTGAAGCTTTCTTT
NA	TRBV10-3	NA	TRBJ1-5	CAISGGSNQPQHF	TGTGCCATCAGTGGAGGTAGCAATCAGCCCCAGCATTTT
NA	TRBV7-9	NA	TRBJ1-1	CASSLLSNQVAFF	TGTGCCAGCAGCTTATTAAGTAACCAGGTGGCTTTCTTT
NA	TRBV6-2/TRBV6-3	many	TRBJ2-5	CASSSGEQETQYF	TGTGCCAGCAGCTCAGGGGAGCAAGAGACCCAGTACTTC
NA	TRBV5-5	NA	TRBJ2-3	CASSFRDPSTDTQNF	TGTGCCAGCAGCTTCCGGGACCCTAGCACAGATACGCAGAATTTT
TRBD2	TRBV20-1	NA	TRBJ2-1	CSARELAGYSYNKQFF	TGCAGTGCTAGGGAACTAGCGGGATATTCCTACAATAAGCAGTTCTTC
NA	TRBV6-2/TRBV6-3	NA	TRBJ2-3	CASSRREGTPYF	TGTGCCAGCAGTCGGAGGGAAGGGACGCCGTATTTT
NA	TRBV5-1	few	TRBJ2-7	CASSLWQSGEQYF	TGCGCCAGCAGCTTGTGGCAGTCAGGGGAGCAGTACTTC